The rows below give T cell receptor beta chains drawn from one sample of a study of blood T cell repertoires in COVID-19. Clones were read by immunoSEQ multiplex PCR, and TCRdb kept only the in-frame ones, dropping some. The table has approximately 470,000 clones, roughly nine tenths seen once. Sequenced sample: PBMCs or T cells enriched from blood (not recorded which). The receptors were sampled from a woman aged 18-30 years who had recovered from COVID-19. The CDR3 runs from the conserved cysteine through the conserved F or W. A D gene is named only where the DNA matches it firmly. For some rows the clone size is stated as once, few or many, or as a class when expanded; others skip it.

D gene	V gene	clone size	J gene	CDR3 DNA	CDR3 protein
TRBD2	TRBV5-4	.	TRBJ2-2	TGTGCCAGCAGCCCGCGGACTAGCGGGTTCACCGGGGAGCTGTTTTTT	CASSPRTSGFTGELFF
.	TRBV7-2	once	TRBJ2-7	TGTGCCAGCAGCTTAGGGGTGGGGCCCTACGAGCAGTACTTC	CASSLGVGPYEQYF
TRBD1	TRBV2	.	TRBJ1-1	TGTGCCAGCAAGGACAGGTCTAACACTGAAGCTTTCTTT	CASKDRSNTEAFF
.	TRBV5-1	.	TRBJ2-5	TGCGCCAGCAAAGGTGCAGGGGAGGAGACCCAGTACTTC	CASKGAGEETQYF
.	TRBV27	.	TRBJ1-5	TGTGCCAGCAGTACCAAGGGGCAATATAGTATGCCCCAGCATTTT	CASSTKGQYSMPQHF
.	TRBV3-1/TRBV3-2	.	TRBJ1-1	TGTGCCAGCAGCCAACTTGGGGAGCGTGCTTTCTTT	CASSQLGERAFF
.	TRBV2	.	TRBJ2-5	TGTGCCAGCAGTGATGGACGGGGAGGGGGGACCCAGTACTTC	CASSDGRGGGTQYF
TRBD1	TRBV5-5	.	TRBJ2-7	TGTGCCAGCAGGGTGGGAGGGACAGGGGCTCACGAGCAGTACTTC	CASRVGGTGAHEQYF
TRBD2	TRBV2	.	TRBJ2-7	TGTGCCAGCAGGCCATTAGGGACTAGTAGCGAGCAGTACTTC	CASRPLGTSSEQYF
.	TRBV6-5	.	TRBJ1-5	TGTGCCATCTCCCAAGGGACAAATAGCAATCAGCCCCAGCATTTT	CAISQGTNSNQPQHF
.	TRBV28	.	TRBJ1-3	TGTGCCACCAACGGAGGTTTTAGAAACACCATATATTTT	CATNGGFRNTIYF
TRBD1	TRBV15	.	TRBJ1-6	TGTGCCACCAGCAAGGTGGCAGGGGGTATCTATAATTCACCCCTCCACTTT	CATSKVAGGIYNSPLHF
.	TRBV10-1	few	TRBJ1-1	TGCGCCAGCAGGCAGGCTGAAGCTTTCTTT	CASRQAEAFF
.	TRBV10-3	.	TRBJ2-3	TGTGCCTCGAAGGGTAGCATGGACAGTTACACAGATACGCAGTATTTT	CASKGSMDSYTDTQYF
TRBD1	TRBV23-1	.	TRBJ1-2	TGCGCCAGCAGTCAAACCGCGACAGGGCGCTATGGCTACACCTTC	CASSQTATGRYGYTF
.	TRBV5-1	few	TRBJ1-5	TGCGCCAGCAGCTATACCGGGGACATCAGCAATCAGCCCCAGCATTTT	CASSYTGDISNQPQHF
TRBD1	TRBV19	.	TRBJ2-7	TGTGCCAGTAGTGATGGGACAGGGGGCTCCTACGAGCAGTACTTC	CASSDGTGGSYEQYF
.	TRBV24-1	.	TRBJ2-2	TGTGCCACCAGTGCAGGGCAGGATGGGGACACCGGGGAGCTGTTTTTT	CATSAGQDGDTGELFF
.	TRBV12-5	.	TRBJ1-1	TGTGCTAGTGGTTTATCGTTAGGGGGAAGCACTGAAGCTTTCTTT	CASGLSLGGSTEAFF
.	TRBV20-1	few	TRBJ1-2	TGCAGTGCTAGTGGGGGGCGCGGAGGCTACACCTTC	CSASGGRGGYTF
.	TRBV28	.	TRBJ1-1	TGTGCCAGCAGTTTAGCGGCTGGGAACACTGAAGCTTTCTTT	CASSLAAGNTEAFF
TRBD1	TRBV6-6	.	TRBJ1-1	TGTGCCAGCAGTCCTAAGACAGGGTGGGGGATGAACACTGAAGCTTTCTTT	CASSPKTGWGMNTEAFF